This is a list of T cell receptor beta chains from one sample in a study of T cells in Graves' hyperthyroidism and ophthalmopathy. Each CDR3 protein gets one entry after TCRdb re-called the multiplex PCR reads with MiXCR. The table has fewer than 750,000 distinct CDR3 sequences, roughly 15% seen once. Sequencing was done on a sample of blood. The receptors originated from a woman aged 40 to 50 with Graves' ophthalmopathy. The CDR3 runs from the conserved cysteine through the conserved F or W. A D gene is named only where the DNA matches it firmly. Not all rows give a size; the values are once, few, many and, for expanded clones, a class.

clone size: few
V gene: TRBV7-9
J gene: TRBJ1-2
D gene: -
CDR3 length: 13
CDR3 DNA: TGTGCCAGCAGCTCCCTGGAAGGCTATGGCTACGCCTTC
CDR3 protein: CASSSLEGYGYAF

clone size: -
V gene: TRBV10-3
J gene: TRBJ2-5
D gene: -
CDR3 length: 11
CDR3 DNA: TGTGCCACCATGTCCGAGAAGACCCAGTACTTC
CDR3 protein: CATMSEKTQYF

clone size: many
V gene: TRBV20-1
J gene: TRBJ1-5
D gene: -
CDR3 length: 14
CDR3 DNA: TGCAGTGCTATCCGGGACAATAGCAATCAGCCCCAGCATTTT
CDR3 protein: CSAIRDNSNQPQHF

clone size: few
V gene: TRBV30
J gene: TRBJ1-2
D gene: -
CDR3 length: 9
CDR3 DNA: TGTGCCTGGACCCGCGGTGGCCTCTTC
CDR3 protein: CAWTRGGLF

clone size: many
V gene: TRBV14
J gene: TRBJ2-5
D gene: TRBD2
CDR3 length: 16
CDR3 DNA: TGTGCCAGCAGCCAAGATCTAAGCGGGAGGGGAGAGACCCAGTACTTC
CDR3 protein: CASSQDLSGRGETQYF

clone size: many
V gene: TRBV10-2
J gene: TRBJ2-5
D gene: TRBD2
CDR3 length: 19
CDR3 DNA: TGCGCCAGCAGTGACCCGCTACAGGCCTCGACTAGCGGGAGTGAGACCCAGTACTTC
CDR3 protein: CASSDPLQASTSGSETQYF

clone size: many
V gene: TRBV30
J gene: TRBJ2-7
D gene: -
CDR3 length: 12
CDR3 DNA: TGTGCCTGGAGTTTGGGATCCTACGAGCAGTACTTC
CDR3 protein: CAWSLGSYEQYF

clone size: -
V gene: TRBV12-3/TRBV12-4
J gene: TRBJ2-5
D gene: TRBD2
CDR3 length: 16
CDR3 DNA: TGTGCCAGCAGTTTCCCGGGACTAGCAGACAAAGAGACCCAGTACTTC
CDR3 protein: CASSFPGLADKETQYF

clone size: many
V gene: TRBV27
J gene: TRBJ1-5
D gene: -
CDR3 length: 15
CDR3 DNA: TGTGCCAGCAGTTTTAACGCAGGTTCCCATCAGCCCCAGCATTTT
CDR3 protein: CASSFNAGSHQPQHF

clone size: few
V gene: TRBV19
J gene: TRBJ2-3
D gene: -
CDR3 length: 17
CDR3 DNA: TGTGCCAGTAGTACCGCCGCACCCCCATCTAAATTAGCGGAGCAGTATTTT
CDR3 protein: CASSTAAPPSKLAEQYF

clone size: many
V gene: TRBV12-3/TRBV12-4
J gene: TRBJ2-2
D gene: -
CDR3 length: 15
CDR3 DNA: TGTGCCAGCAGTTCAACCGGGACTGGGACCGGGGAGCTGTTTTTT
CDR3 protein: CASSSTGTGTGELFF

clone size: many
V gene: TRBV20-1
J gene: TRBJ1-5
D gene: -
CDR3 length: 15
CDR3 DNA: TGCAGTGCTAGTCCCGCCCGGGGGGATGGTCAGCCCCAGCATTTT
CDR3 protein: CSASPARGDGQPQHF

clone size: -
V gene: TRBV6-5
J gene: TRBJ2-7
D gene: -
CDR3 length: 13
CDR3 DNA: TGTGCCAGCAGTTACGCCAAGAACTACGAGCAGTACTTC
CDR3 protein: CASSYAKNYEQYF

clone size: many
V gene: TRBV5-1
J gene: TRBJ2-7
D gene: TRBD2
CDR3 length: 16
CDR3 DNA: TGCGCCAGCAGCTCGCTAGCGGGAGGTTCGGGCTACGAGCAGTACTTC
CDR3 protein: CASSSLAGGSGYEQYF

clone size: many
V gene: TRBV29-1
J gene: TRBJ2-2
D gene: -
CDR3 length: 16
CDR3 DNA: TGCAGCGCCATCTTACTGGCGGCCGTTGACTCCGGGGAGCTGTTTTTT
CDR3 protein: CSAILLAAVDSGELFF

clone size: many
V gene: TRBV5-1
J gene: TRBJ1-1
D gene: TRBD1
CDR3 length: 14
CDR3 DNA: TGCGCCAGCAGCACGGACAGGGGGAACACTGAAGCTTTCTTT
CDR3 protein: CASSTDRGNTEAFF

clone size: many
V gene: TRBV12-3/TRBV12-4
J gene: TRBJ2-7
D gene: TRBD2
CDR3 length: 19
CDR3 DNA: TGTGCCAGCAGTTTATTTCCCCTGACGGGTAGCGGGAGCGGCTACGAGCAGTACTTC
CDR3 protein: CASSLFPLTGSGSGYEQYF

clone size: many
V gene: TRBV2
J gene: TRBJ2-2
D gene: TRBD1
CDR3 length: 15
CDR3 DNA: TGTGCCAGCTCCCGGGACAGGGTAGTAACCGGGGAGCTGTTTTTT
CDR3 protein: CASSRDRVVTGELFF

clone size: few
V gene: TRBV5-6
J gene: TRBJ2-7
D gene: -
CDR3 length: 15
CDR3 DNA: TGTGCCAGCAGCTTGGGATCGAGCAGCCCCTACGAGCAGTACTTC
CDR3 protein: CASSLGSSSPYEQYF

clone size: many
V gene: TRBV6-2/TRBV6-3
J gene: TRBJ2-5
D gene: -
CDR3 length: 15
CDR3 DNA: TGTGCCAGCAGCACCCCGGGACAAAACCAAGAGACCCAGTACTTC
CDR3 protein: CASSTPGQNQETQYF

clone size: many
V gene: TRBV6-5
J gene: TRBJ1-1
D gene: TRBD1
CDR3 length: 14
CDR3 DNA: TGTGCCAGCAAGAAACAGGGGCTGAACACTGAAGCTTTCTTT
CDR3 protein: CASKKQGLNTEAFF

clone size: many
V gene: TRBV12-3/TRBV12-4
J gene: TRBJ2-4
D gene: -
CDR3 length: 12
CDR3 DNA: TGTGCCAGCAGTTTGCCTGGAGGCATTCAGTACTTC
CDR3 protein: CASSLPGGIQYF

clone size: many
V gene: TRBV7-2
J gene: TRBJ2-5
D gene: TRBD2
CDR3 length: 16
CDR3 DNA: TGTGCCAGCAGCCCGGGGACTAGCGGGAGCTTGGAGACCCAGTACTTC
CDR3 protein: CASSPGTSGSLETQYF

clone size: many
V gene: TRBV30
J gene: TRBJ1-1
D gene: -
CDR3 length: 13
CDR3 DNA: TGTGCCTGGAGAGGGGTAAGGAACACTGAAGCTTTCTTT
CDR3 protein: CAWRGVRNTEAFF

clone size: many
V gene: TRBV3-1
J gene: TRBJ2-5
D gene: TRBD2
CDR3 length: 15
CDR3 DNA: TGTGCCAGCAGCCAAGAACCGGGAGGACAAGAGACCCAGTACTTC
CDR3 protein: CASSQEPGGQETQYF

clone size: -
V gene: TRBV6-1
J gene: TRBJ1-6
D gene: TRBD1
CDR3 length: 14
CDR3 DNA: TGTGCCAGCAGGACAGGGGGTTTCAATTCACCCCTCCACTTT
CDR3 protein: CASRTGGFNSPLHF

clone size: few
V gene: TRBV28
J gene: TRBJ1-1
D gene: -
CDR3 length: 12
CDR3 DNA: TGTGCCAGCAGTTTATGGGAAAGTGAAGCTTTCTTT
CDR3 protein: CASSLWESEAFF

clone size: many
V gene: TRBV6-2/TRBV6-3
J gene: TRBJ1-1
D gene: TRBD1
CDR3 length: 15
CDR3 DNA: TGTGCCAGCGGATTTACGGGACAGGGAGGCGCTGAAGCTTTCTTT
CDR3 protein: CASGFTGQGGAEAFF